The TCR beta chain described here comes from a study of blood T cell repertoires in COVID-19. Study-wide background: Researchers got acute and convalescent COVID-19 samples from the United States, Italy and Spain. PBMCs, B-cell-depleted T cells, or T cells were the source of the cDNA or gDNA that made up the material.

The CDR3 totals 17 residues. Germline V gene sequence: CDR1 KGHDR, CDR2 SFDVKD. V was pared by 4 bases and J by 5 bases, with 14 bases of the junction left unmatched. Original processing methods: The authors estimated nucleated cell counts from reference gene primer amplification. Only in-frame clones appear in the TCRdb table, and some are missing; sequencing was by immunoSEQ multiplex PCR. That table furnishes V, J and clone size, whereas the DNA furnished D and trimming. The sample lists about 240,000 clones; roughly 90% were seen once. The rearrangement uses TRBV24-1 and TRBJ2-5, with 8 nucleotides matching TRBD1. This receptor was identified in a man aged 55 to 70 who had recovered from COVID-19. Input material: peripheral blood. The CDR3 nucleotides are TGTGCCACCAGTGACCCCCCGAGCGGCAGGGGGCAGGAGACCCAGTACTTC. It is translated as CATSDPPSGRGQETQYF.